This TCR beta chain was documented in a study of CD8 T cell repertoires and HIV-1 epitope variants. Background on the study: Each of Twenty-five Gag and Nef epitope peptides stimulated a separate culture.

The assay was immunoSEQ multiplex PCR, and TCRdb's table has in-frame clones only and misses some. Among 4,000 to 6,000 clones listed, 55% to 80% were seen once. The CDR3 runs to 13 residues. The V gene end was trimmed by 4 bases and the J gene end by 7 bases; junction bases not matched to a gene: 7. Germline values: CDR1 SEHNR, CDR2 FQNEAQ (reference sequence). Study-level points and caveats: No clonotypes responded to the TAALDMSHF plasma variant; four to six recognized KF9, one HW9. This assay reports beta chains of antigen-expanded cells, not T cell function.

This clone turned up a few times. Its specificity is unknown. This sequence originates from a male donor with HIV. Specimen: cultured CD8+ T cells derived from PBMCs. The V and J genes are TRBV7-9 and TRBJ2-7; 7 nucleotides agree with TRBD1. Written as DNA, the CDR3 is TGTGCCAGCAGCTCGACAGGGCAAGGAGAGCAGTACTTC. This translates into CASSSTGQGEQYF. The whole variable domain, filled in from reference TRBV7-9 and TRBJ2-7, reads DTGVSQNPRHKITKRGQNVTFRCDPISEHNRLYWYRQTLGQGPEFLTYFQNEAQLEKSRLLSDRFSAERPKGSFSTLEIQRTEQGDSAMYLCASSSTGQGEQYFGPGTRLTVT.